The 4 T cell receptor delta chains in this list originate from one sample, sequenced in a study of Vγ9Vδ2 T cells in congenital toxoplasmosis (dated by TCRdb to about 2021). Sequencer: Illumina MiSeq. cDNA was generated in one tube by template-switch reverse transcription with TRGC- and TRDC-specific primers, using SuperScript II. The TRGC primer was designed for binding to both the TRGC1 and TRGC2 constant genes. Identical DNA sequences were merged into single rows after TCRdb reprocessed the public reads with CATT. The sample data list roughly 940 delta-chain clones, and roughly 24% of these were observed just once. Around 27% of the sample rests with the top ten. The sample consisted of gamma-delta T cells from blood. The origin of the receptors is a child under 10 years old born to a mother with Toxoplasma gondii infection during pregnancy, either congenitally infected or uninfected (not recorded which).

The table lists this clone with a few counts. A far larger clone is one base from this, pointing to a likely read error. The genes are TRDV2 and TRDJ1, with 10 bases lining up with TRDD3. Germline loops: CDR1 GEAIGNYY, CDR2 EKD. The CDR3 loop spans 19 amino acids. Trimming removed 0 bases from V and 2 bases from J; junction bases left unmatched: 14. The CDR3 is CACDTLTGGCAWETDKLIF. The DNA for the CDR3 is TGTGCCTGTGACACCTTAACTGGGGGATGCGCGTGGGAAACCGATAAACTCATCTTT.

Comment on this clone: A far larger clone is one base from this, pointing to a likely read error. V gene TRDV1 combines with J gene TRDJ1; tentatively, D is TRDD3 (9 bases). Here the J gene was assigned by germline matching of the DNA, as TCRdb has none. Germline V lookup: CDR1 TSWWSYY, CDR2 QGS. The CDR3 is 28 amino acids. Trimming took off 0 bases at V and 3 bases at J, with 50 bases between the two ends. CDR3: CALGELGILKAFLVTKGWGISPPDKLIF. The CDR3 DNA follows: TGTGCTCTTGGGGAACTGGGGATCCTAAAGGCCTTCCTAGTAACGAAGGGCTGGGGGATCTCCCCCCCCGATAAACTCATCTTT.

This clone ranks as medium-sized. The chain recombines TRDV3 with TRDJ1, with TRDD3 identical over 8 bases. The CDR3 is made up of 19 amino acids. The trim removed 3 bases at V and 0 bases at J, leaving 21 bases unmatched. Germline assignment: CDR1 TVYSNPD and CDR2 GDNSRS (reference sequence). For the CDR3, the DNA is TGTGCCTTCACGGACGGGGTACTGGGGGTTCTAACTTACACCGATAAACTCATCTTT. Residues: CAFTDGVLGVLTYTDKLIF.

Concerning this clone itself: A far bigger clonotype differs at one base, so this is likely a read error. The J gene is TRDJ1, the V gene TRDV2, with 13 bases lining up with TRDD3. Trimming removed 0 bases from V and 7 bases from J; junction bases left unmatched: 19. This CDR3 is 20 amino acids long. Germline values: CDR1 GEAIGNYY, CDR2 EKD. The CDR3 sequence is CACDTAGLGDTKAAYGKLIF. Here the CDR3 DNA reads TGTGCCTGTGACACCGCGGGACTGGGGGATACGAAGGCGGCATATGGTAAACTCATCTTT.